The entry that follows covers one TCR beta chain sequence. No antigen is known for it. This entry comes from a study of cytomegalovirus exposure and HLA in healthy donors. Sequencing was performed with immunoSEQ multiplex PCR; in TCRdb, only in-frame clones are kept and a portion is missing. Here the sample spans around 260,000 clones, less than 95% being singletons. Study observations and caveats: In the roughly 120 validation repertoires, a later analysis found that first-cohort TCR clusters tended to co-occur. A list of approximately 150 TCR beta chains associated with cytomegalovirus was given.

The sequenced sample consisted of PBMCs. The sequence was collected from a woman aged 30 to 39 in good health and CMV-seronegative.

CDR3 sequence: CASSLNSYEQYF. In nucleotides, the CDR3 is TGTGCCAGCAGTTTAAACTCCTACGAGCAGTACTTC. The chain has TRBV27 and TRBJ2-7; D is undetermined. V was cut by 2 bases and J by 0 bases, with 2 bases left in between. CDR3 size: 12 residues. Germline assignment: CDR1 MNHEY and CDR2 SMNVEV (reference sequence).